These 20 T cell receptor beta chains came from one sample sequenced in a study of blood T cell repertoires in COVID-19. The table came from immunoSEQ multiplex PCR; TCRdb's copy has only in-frame clones and leaves some out. This sample yields 250,000 to 350,000 clones, of which around 88% are seen a single time; less than 15% belongs to the top ten. The sequencing input was peripheral blood. The source of these receptors is a woman in her seventies with COVID-19, enrolled during active disease.

The chain uses TRBV11-2 and TRBJ1-2, with D possibly being TRBD1 (6 bases). There are 13 residues in the CDR3. The germline V and J ends were trimmed by 3 bases and 8 bases, with 13 bases remaining between them. Germline CDR1 reads SGHAT; CDR2 reads FQNNGV. CDR3 nucleotides: TGTGCCAGCAGCTTTGGGGGCACGGACGGCTACACCTTC. Amino acids: CASSFGGTDGYTF.

This clone was detected only a few times. V gene TRBV10-3 combines with J gene TRBJ1-1; D might be TRBD1 (6 bases). This CDR3 has 15 amino acids. From germline, CDR1 is ENHRY and CDR2 SYGVKD. Deletions cut 2 bases from V and 1 base from J, with 11 bases between. The CDR3 sequence is CAISEKGHGNTEAFF. CDR3 nucleotides: TGTGCCATCAGTGAGAAGGGACACGGGAACACTGAAGCTTTCTTT.

The genes are TRBV19 and TRBJ1-5, with TRBD1 as a possible D gene (6 bases). CDR3 length equals 16 residues. Trimming pared 4 bases from V and 6 bases from J, leaving 19 bases between. CDR1 is LNHDA and CDR2 is SQIVND in the germline V gene (reference sequence). The CDR3 sequence: CASSSGQLGEGQPQHF. CDR3 DNA sequence: TGTGCCAGTAGTAGCGGACAGCTGGGGGAGGGTCAGCCCCAGCATTTT.

The chain recombines TRBV5-6 with TRBJ1-1; a weak D match, TRBD1 (6 bases). V was trimmed by 0 bases and J by 8 bases, leaving 11 bases between them. The CDR3 consists of 13 residues. The germline CDR1 and CDR2 sequences are SGHDT and YYEEEE. The CDR3 DNA reads as TGTGCCAGCAGCTTGGGGCGGGGGCGAGAAGCTTTCTTT. Residues: CASSLGRGREAFF.

V and J are TRBV12-3 or TRBV12-4 and TRBJ2-3; no firm D call. The CDR3 runs to 13 residues. The V end lost 5 bases, the J end lost 6 bases, and 12 bases lay between the germline ends. The CDR3 reads CASSTRSRDTQYF. The CDR3 nucleotides are TGTGCCAGCAGTACCCGCTCCCGGGATACGCAGTATTTT.

This clone was counted only a few times. The rearrangement links TRBV18 to TRBJ1-1, with 7 nucleotides matching TRBD1. Germline assignment: CDR1 KGHSH and CDR2 LQKENI. Trimming at V came to 0 bases and at J to 4 bases, leaving 5 bases not matched to a gene. The CDR3 extends over 15 amino acids. The CDR3 nucleotides read TGTGCCAGCTCACCACCGGGACAGACTTTCACTGAAGCTTTCTTT. Its translation: CASSPPGQTFTEAFF.

This chain connects TRBV6-6 to TRBJ1-1, with D possibly being TRBD1 (6 bases). This CDR3 has 15 amino acids. From germline, CDR1 is MNHNY and CDR2 SVGAGI (reference sequence). V dropped 2 bases and J dropped 5 bases, with 15 bases sitting between them. DNA for the CDR3: TGTGCCAGCAGTTACCCCCGGGACATGGAGACTGAAGCTTTCTTT. Its protein product is CASSYPRDMETEAFF.

The J gene is TRBJ2-5, the V gene TRBV24-1, with TRBD1 as a possible D gene (5 bases). The CDR3 spans 16 residues. V was trimmed by 1 base and J by 1 base, leaving 12 bases between them. Germline assignment: CDR1 KGHDR and CDR2 SFDVKD. The CDR3 bases are TGTGCCACCAGTGATTTCCGTGACAGTTCCCAAGAGACCCAGTACTTC. It is translated as CATSDFRDSSQETQYF.

This clone is a singleton in its sample. The chain carries TRBV28 and TRBJ2-3, with a weak D call TRBD1 (6 bases). V was pared by 4 bases and J by 3 bases, with 8 bases between. The V gene's germline CDR1 is MDHEN and CDR2 SYDVKM. CDR3 length equals 13 residues. The CDR3 nucleotides are TGTGCCAGCAGTTCTCAGGGGACAGATACGCAGTATTTT. This encodes CASSSQGTDTQYF.

The chain has TRBV28 and TRBJ2-1, with 7 positions matching TRBD1. This CDR3 is built from 14 residues. The V segment lost 6 bases and the J segment 9 bases; nucleotides outside the gene matches: 11. The germline gives CDR1 MDHEN, CDR2 SYDVKM. The CDR3 sequence: CASRGTGVVSEQFF. The CDR3 coding sequence is TGTGCCAGCAGGGGCACAGGGGTCGTGAGTGAGCAGTTCTTC.

This sequence joins TRBV5-1 and TRBJ1-2, with D hard to call. The CDR3 sequence is 14 residues long. Germline values: CDR1 SGHRS, CDR2 YFSETQ. The V end was cut by 0 bases, the J end by 1 base, with 7 bases between. The DNA for the CDR3 is TGCGCCAGCAGCTTGGAAGAGGGTAACTATGGCTACACCTTC. This encodes CASSLEEGNYGYTF.

This chain joins TRBV12-3 or TRBV12-4 and TRBJ1-2, with D perhaps TRBD1 (6 bases). V lost 6 bases and J lost 14, with 19 bases in between. This CDR3 spans 12 amino acids. The CDR3 loop reads CASSLLDRSLTF. The DNA for the CDR3 is TGTGCCAGCAGCCTTCTTGACAGGTCCCTAACCTTC.

The CDR3 nucleotides are TGTGCCAGTAGTACCCACGGGACAGGTGGCGTCGTCAAGGGCTACACCTTC. Translation gives CASSTHGTGGVVKGYTF. This rearrangement joins TRBV19 to TRBJ1-2; 8 bases are a match to TRBD1. This CDR3 spans 17 amino acids. Trimming cost V 4 bases and J 8 bases; bases outside gene matches: 18. Germline lookup yields CDR1 LNHDA and CDR2 SQIVND (reference sequence).

The V call is TRBV6-1, the J call TRBJ2-2; a weak D match, TRBD1 (6 bases). V was cut by 0 bases and J by 2 bases, with 10 bases left in between. The CDR3 contains 16 residues. CDR1 is MNHNS, CDR2 SASEGT, per germline. The CDR3 DNA follows: TGTGCCAGCAGTGAAGCGCAACAGGGTAACACCGGGGAGCTGTTTTTT. Encoded protein: CASSEAQQGNTGELFF.

The V call is TRBV7-2, the J call TRBJ1-2; no definite D call. Trimming cost V 5 bases and J 4 bases, with 14 bases left between them. CDR1 is SGHTA, CDR2 FQGNSA, per germline. The CDR3 contains 14 residues. The CDR3 loop is CASSDYYGVYGYTF. The CDR3 DNA sequence: TGTGCCAGCAGCGACTACTACGGGGTCTATGGCTACACCTTC.

The rearrangement joins TRBV7-2 to TRBJ2-7; the match to TRBD1 covers 7 bases. Germline CDR1 and CDR2: SGHTA and FQGNSA. The CDR3 has 15 residues. Trimming cost V 5 bases and J 4 bases; bases outside gene matches: 11. CDR3 region: CASSTTGQALYEQYF. The DNA for the CDR3 is TGTGCCAGCAGCACCACAGGACAGGCCTTATACGAGCAGTACTTC.

This chain links TRBV11-1 with TRBJ2-7, with 7 bases matching TRBD1. This CDR3 is built from 15 residues. Germline CDR1 is SGHAT and CDR2 is FQDESV (reference sequence). V was pared by 4 bases and J by 2 bases, with 8 bases of the junction left unmatched. CDR3 protein: CASSSSDRAAYEQYF. The DNA for the CDR3 is TGTGCCAGCAGCTCAAGCGACAGGGCCGCCTACGAGCAGTACTTC.

V and J are TRBV24-1 and TRBJ1-4; 7 bases align to TRBD1. V lost 4 bases to trimming and J lost 4 bases; unmatched junction nucleotides: 5. Germline-derived CDR1 and CDR2 are KGHDR and SFDVKD. The CDR3 has 15 amino acids. The CDR3 region is CATSERTGGNEKLFF. The DNA for the CDR3 is TGTGCCACCAGTGAGAGGACAGGCGGTAATGAAAAACTGTTTTTT.

The CDR3 DNA follows: TGCGCCAGCAGCTTGTTGGCAGGGGGCGCAGGCAATCAGCCCCAGCATTTT. Protein: CASSLLAGGAGNQPQHF. The V call is TRBV5-1, the J call TRBJ1-5, with 8 bases fitting TRBD1. Germline-derived CDR1 and CDR2 are SGHRS and YFSETQ. The V gene end was trimmed by 1 base and the J gene end by 2 bases; junction bases not matched to a gene: 8. This CDR3 is built from 17 residues.

V usage is TRBV5-6 and J usage is TRBJ2-3; 8 bases map to TRBD2. Trimming at V came to 5 bases and at J to 2 bases, leaving 10 bases not matched to a gene. This CDR3 region has 16 residues. Germline CDR1 reads SGHDT; CDR2 reads YYEEEE. DNA of the CDR3: TGTGCCAGCAGTCGAGCGGGGGCGCTAGTCACAGATACGCAGTATTTT. Protein product: CASSRAGALVTDTQYF. Together with reference TRBV5-6 and TRBJ2-3, the CDR3 gives the full variable domain: DAGVTQSPTHLIKTRGQQVTLRCSPKSGHDTVSWYQQALGQGPQFIFQYYEEEERQRGNFPDRFSGHQFPNYSSELNVNALLLGDSALYLCASSRAGALVTDTQYFGPGTRLTVL.